The rows below give T cell receptor beta chains drawn from one sample of a study of technical replicates of blood from several donors. The protocol was immunoSEQ multiplex PCR, while the TCRdb copy is restricted to in-frame clones and leaves out a portion. The data hold over 85,000 clones, with roughly 94% observed a single time. The material sequenced was T cells isolated from PBMCs. These receptors all come from a human donor in good health. CDR3s include the opening cysteine and the closing phenylalanine or tryptophan. D genes are given only for firm matches. Not all rows give a size; the values are once, few, many and, for expanded clones, a class.

d_call,clone_size,j_call,v_call,cdr3_aa,cdr3_nt
.,.,TRBJ2-5,TRBV11-2,CASSLSAAERYF,TGTGCCAGCAGCTTATCAGCGGCGGAGCGGTACTTC
TRBD2,.,TRBJ2-1,TRBV7-8,CASSFSGTSGYNEQFF,TGTGCCAGCAGCTTTTCCGGGACTAGCGGGTACAATGAGCAGTTCTTC
.,.,TRBJ2-5,TRBV4-2,CASSQLIEETQYF,TGTGCCAGCAGCCAGTTAATAGAGGAGACCCAGTACTTC
TRBD2,.,TRBJ2-7,TRBV7-3,CASSAAGLDEQYF,TGTGCCAGCAGCGCAGCGGGGCTCGACGAGCAGTACTTC
.,.,TRBJ1-1,TRBV7-9,CASSPPQGLGTEAFF,TGTGCCAGCAGCCCGCCTCAGGGTCTCGGCACTGAAGCTTTCTTT
TRBD1,.,TRBJ2-7,TRBV5-6,CASSSIQGADEQYF,TGTGCCAGCAGCTCGATACAGGGGGCGGACGAGCAGTACTTC
TRBD1,.,TRBJ2-2,TRBV7-2,CASSLPGQSTGELFF,TGTGCCAGCAGCTTGCCGGGACAGAGCACCGGGGAGCTGTTTTTT
TRBD1,.,TRBJ1-2,TRBV4-1,CASSLPGTGVGYTF,TGCGCCAGCAGCCTCCCCGGGACAGGGGTTGGCTACACCTTC
.,.,TRBJ1-1,TRBV10-1,CASSESPFTFGRTNTEAFF,TGCGCCAGCAGTGAGTCTCCATTTACTTTTGGGAGAACGAACACTGAAGCTTTCTTT
TRBD2,.,TRBJ2-1,TRBV30,CAWGLAGLYNEQFF,TGTGCCTGGGGGTTAGCGGGGTTGTACAATGAGCAGTTCTTC
.,.,TRBJ2-1,TRBV11-2,CASSWETRRSYNEQFF,TGTGCCAGCAGCTGGGAGACACGCCGCTCCTACAATGAGCAGTTCTTC
TRBD2,.,TRBJ2-1,TRBV4-1,CASSQPRTSGNEQFF,TGCGCCAGCAGCCAACCACGGACTAGCGGGAATGAGCAGTTCTTC
.,.,TRBJ2-2,TRBV7-8,CASSQRWQGNTGELFF,TGTGCCAGCAGCCAGAGGTGGCAGGGAAACACCGGGGAGCTGTTTTTT
.,.,TRBJ2-3,TRBV19,CASRTHGASTDTQYF,TGTGCCAGTAGAACCCATGGGGCTAGCACAGATACGCAGTATTTT
TRBD2,once,TRBJ2-5,TRBV5-4,CASSLISGGETQYF,TGTGCCAGCAGCTTGATTTCGGGGGGGGAGACCCAGTACTTC
.,.,TRBJ2-1,TRBV14,CASTYAGLANEQFF,TGTGCCAGCACCTACGCGGGGTTGGCCAATGAGCAGTTCTTC
.,.,TRBJ1-2,TRBV28,CASSPLSVNYGYTF,TGTGCCAGCAGTCCCCTTTCAGTCAACTATGGCTACACCTTC
TRBD1,.,TRBJ2-5,TRBV2,CASSEQGPQETQYF,TGTGCCAGCAGCGAACAGGGGCCCCAAGAGACCCAGTACTTC
.,.,TRBJ2-1,TRBV6-5,CASSYADRYYNEQFF,TGTGCCAGCAGTTACGCGGACAGATACTACAATGAGCAGTTCTTC
TRBD1,.,TRBJ1-5,TRBV2,CASRAHRGQGNQPQHF,TGTGCCAGCAGGGCCCATAGGGGGCAAGGCAATCAGCCCCAGCATTTT
.,.,TRBJ2-6,TRBV7-3,CASSLSLLAGANVLTF,TGTGCCAGCAGCTTAAGTCTCCTCGCTGGGGCCAACGTCCTGACTTTC
TRBD1,.,TRBJ2-7,TRBV28,CASSSYQGQLYEQYF,TGTGCCAGCAGTTCTTACCAGGGACAGCTCTACGAGCAGTACTTC
.,.,TRBJ2-7,TRBV6-5,CASSSVSEQYF,TGTGCCAGCAGCTCCGTTTCGGAGCAGTACTTC
TRBD1,.,TRBJ1-4,TRBV6-1,CASSAQDRGTPGKLFF,TGTGCCAGCAGTGCCCAAGACAGGGGTACCCCGGGAAAACTGTTTTTT
.,.,TRBJ2-7,TRBV23-1,CASSPRVHSYEQYF,TGCGCCAGCAGCCCCAGGGTTCACTCCTACGAGCAGTACTTC
TRBD2,.,TRBJ2-7,TRBV5-1,CASSLGGGRVYEQYF,TGCGCCAGCAGCTTGGGGGGGGGACGCGTGTACGAGCAGTACTTC
TRBD1,.,TRBJ1-4,TRBV12-5,CASVPTPWTGNEKLFF,TGTGCTAGTGTCCCCACTCCCTGGACAGGGAATGAAAAACTGTTTTTT
.,.,TRBJ2-1,TRBV11-2,CASSLWKGDNEQFF,TGTGCCAGCAGCTTATGGAAGGGGGACAATGAGCAGTTCTTC
.,.,TRBJ2-3,TRBV5-1,CASSLGLAEGTDTQYF,TGCGCCAGCAGCTTGGGATTAGCGGAGGGCACAGATACGCAGTATTTT
.,.,TRBJ1-2,TRBV5-4,CASSSLGSARYGYTF,TGTGCCAGCAGCTCCCTCGGGAGCGCGAGGTATGGCTACACCTTC
TRBD1,.,TRBJ1-4,TRBV29-1,CSVMSAGQGITNEKLFF,TGCAGCGTTATGTCTGCGGGACAGGGGATCACTAATGAAAAACTGTTTTTT
.,.,TRBJ2-1,TRBV7-6,CASSLSNPAVLSYNEQFF,TGTGCCAGCAGCTTATCGAACCCAGCGGTCCTCTCCTACAATGAGCAGTTCTTC
TRBD1,.,TRBJ2-5,TRBV18,CASSTRTGEETQYF,TGTGCCAGCTCAACTCGGACAGGTGAAGAGACCCAGTACTTC
TRBD2,.,TRBJ2-5,TRBV5-1,CASSLAAGTRQETQYF,TGCGCCAGCAGCTTAGCGGCCGGGACTAGGCAAGAGACCCAGTACTTC
.,.,TRBJ1-2,TRBV7-9,CASSLTASGGYTF,TGTGCCAGCAGCTTAACCGCAAGCGGTGGCTACACCTTC
.,.,TRBJ1-5,TRBV4-2,CASSQESGQPQHF,TGTGCCAGCAGCCAAGAATCAGGCCAGCCCCAGCATTTT
TRBD2,.,TRBJ2-1,TRBV7-3,CASSQLGGVSDEQFF,TGTGCCAGCAGCCAGTTGGGAGGGGTCAGCGATGAGCAGTTCTTC
.,.,TRBJ2-3,TRBV19,CASSIGGRTYTDTQYF,TGTGCCAGTAGTATAGGCGGCAGAACTTACACAGATACGCAGTATTTT
.,.,TRBJ2-1,TRBV28,CASRSRVNPSNEQFF,TGTGCCAGCAGAAGTCGGGTGAACCCGTCCAATGAGCAGTTCTTC
.,.,TRBJ1-4,TRBV28,CASSFSLGATNEKLFF,TGTGCCAGCAGTTTCTCTCTGGGCGCAACTAATGAAAAACTGTTTTTT
.,.,TRBJ2-6,TRBV7-9,CASSRVLLSGANVLTF,TGTGCCAGCAGCCGAGTCCTCCTATCTGGGGCCAACGTCCTGACTTTC
.,once,TRBJ1-5,TRBV27,CASSLSIRANQPQHF,TGTGCCAGCAGCCTCTCGATCAGGGCTAATCAGCCCCAGCATTTT
.,.,TRBJ1-1,TRBV9,CASSVWEGTEAFF,TGTGCCAGCAGCGTATGGGAGGGGACTGAAGCTTTCTTT
TRBD2,.,TRBJ2-1,TRBV28,CASSLGLAGELYNEQFF,TGTGCCAGCAGTTTGGGACTAGCGGGGGAGTTATACAATGAGCAGTTCTTC
TRBD1,once,TRBJ1-1,TRBV4-1,CASSQRQGNTEAFF,TGCGCCAGCAGCCAGAGACAGGGCAACACTGAAGCTTTCTTT
.,.,TRBJ1-3,TRBV5-1,CASRPLGGDTKGFFDRNTIYF,TGCGCCAGCAGACCCCTCGGGGGGGACACAAAGGGGTTTTTCGATCGAAACACCATATATTTT
.,.,TRBJ2-1,TRBV7-9,CASSSLFSSNEQFF,TGTGCCAGCAGCTCACTTTTTTCTAGCAATGAGCAGTTCTTC
.,.,TRBJ1-5,TRBV6-5,CAVGHGNQPQHF,TGTGCAGTGGGACATGGAAATCAGCCCCAGCATTTT
.,.,TRBJ2-7,TRBV4-1,CASSHHIFRTEAYEQYF,TGCGCCAGCAGCCACCATATATTTAGGACAGAAGCCTACGAGCAGTACTTC
.,.,TRBJ1-2,TRBV27,CASSLSSGYYGYTF,TGTGCCAGCAGTTTATCCTCGGGGTACTATGGCTACACCTTC
.,.,TRBJ1-3,TRBV28,CASSFQGTTGNTIYF,TGTGCCAGCAGTTTCCAGGGGACAACTGGAAACACCATATATTTT
.,.,TRBJ1-1,TRBV18,CASSPPPGGEAFF,TGTGCCAGCTCACCACCGCCGGGGGGAGAAGCTTTCTTT